Listed below are T cell receptor beta chains from one sample, sequenced in a study of T cell responses to AZD1222 COVID-19 vaccine. Repertoires were generated with immunoSEQ multiplex PCR, while TCRdb's copy carries only in-frame clones and drops some. The sample contains about 150,000 clones, roughly nine tenths of which appear only once. Sequences were derived from peripheral blood, sampled on day 0 of AZD1222 vaccination. These receptors originate from an adult in good health. The CDR3 runs from the conserved cysteine through the conserved F or W. Fields, in order: J gene, clone size, V gene, D gene, CDR3 DNA, CDR3 protein. A D gene is named only where the DNA matches it firmly. Expanded clones get a size class; other rows say once, few or many, or leave the size out.

J gene: TRBJ2-7; clone size: .; V gene: TRBV21-1; D gene: .; CDR3 DNA: TGTGCCAGCAGCAATAGCGACTGGGGGCCTAATAGCGAGCAGTACTTC; CDR3 protein: CASSNSDWGPNSEQYF
J gene: TRBJ2-1; clone size: .; V gene: TRBV28; D gene: .; CDR3 DNA: TGTGCCAGCAGACCGGGGACTAGGGGGCTGGGTGGTGAGCAGTTCTTC; CDR3 protein: CASRPGTRGLGGEQFF
J gene: TRBJ1-5; clone size: .; V gene: TRBV6-5; D gene: .; CDR3 DNA: TGTGCCAGCAGTCCTCGACAGTATAGCAATCAGCCCCAGCATTTT; CDR3 protein: CASSPRQYSNQPQHF
J gene: TRBJ1-6; clone size: .; V gene: TRBV7-2; D gene: .; CDR3 DNA: TGTGCCAGCAGCTTAAGACGGGGCGGGAATTCACCCCTCCACTTT; CDR3 protein: CASSLRRGGNSPLHF
J gene: TRBJ1-2; clone size: .; V gene: TRBV10-3; D gene: .; CDR3 DNA: TGTGCCACCGCCGGGCAGTACTATGGCTACACCTTC; CDR3 protein: CATAGQYYGYTF
J gene: TRBJ2-7; clone size: .; V gene: TRBV2; D gene: .; CDR3 DNA: TGTGCCAGCAGTTTAACGAGGTACGAGCAGTACTTC; CDR3 protein: CASSLTRYEQYF
J gene: TRBJ1-6; clone size: .; V gene: TRBV19; D gene: .; CDR3 DNA: TGTGCCAGTAGTTCCATCGCCCGAGCAGAGGCGAATTCACCCCTCCACTTT; CDR3 protein: CASSSIARAEANSPLHF
J gene: TRBJ1-5; clone size: .; V gene: TRBV6-5; D gene: TRBD1; CDR3 DNA: TGTGCCAGCAGACGCCAGGGGGATCAGCCCCAGCATTTT; CDR3 protein: CASRRQGDQPQHF
J gene: TRBJ2-4; clone size: once; V gene: TRBV5-1; D gene: .; CDR3 DNA: TGCGCCAGCAGCTTGGGGACTCTAGCCAAAAACATTCAGTACTTC; CDR3 protein: CASSLGTLAKNIQYF
J gene: TRBJ1-2; clone size: .; V gene: TRBV6-5; D gene: TRBD1; CDR3 DNA: TGTGCCAGCAGTTACACGGACAGGGCGCCTTATGGCTACACCTTC; CDR3 protein: CASSYTDRAPYGYTF
J gene: TRBJ2-5; clone size: .; V gene: TRBV6-5; D gene: TRBD2; CDR3 DNA: TGTGCCAGCAGGAAGACTAGCGGGGGGACAGAGACCCAGTACTTC; CDR3 protein: CASRKTSGGTETQYF
J gene: TRBJ2-5; clone size: .; V gene: TRBV7-9; D gene: .; CDR3 DNA: TGTGCCAGCAGCCCTACCTCGTGGGGAGAGACCCAGTACTTC; CDR3 protein: CASSPTSWGETQYF
J gene: TRBJ1-1; clone size: .; V gene: TRBV23-1; D gene: .; CDR3 DNA: TGCGCCAGCAGTCAGGAGAGGCCAGCCTTCACACATTGGGTCGCGAACACTGAAGCTTTCTTT; CDR3 protein: CASSQERPAFTHWVANTEAFF
J gene: TRBJ2-3; clone size: .; V gene: TRBV11-3; D gene: .; CDR3 DNA: TGTGCCAGCAGCTTAGATCCGGGTCGAGGCCCAGATACGCAGTATTTT; CDR3 protein: CASSLDPGRGPDTQYF
J gene: TRBJ2-1; clone size: .; V gene: TRBV27; D gene: TRBD2; CDR3 DNA: TGTGCCAGCAGTCTCGGGACTAGCGGGGGTGGGTATGAGCAGTTCTTC; CDR3 protein: CASSLGTSGGGYEQFF
J gene: TRBJ2-1; clone size: .; V gene: TRBV24-1; D gene: .; CDR3 DNA: TGTGCCACCAGTGATCCCCGGGTGCACAATGAGCAGTTCTTC; CDR3 protein: CATSDPRVHNEQFF
J gene: TRBJ2-5; clone size: .; V gene: TRBV12-3/TRBV12-4; D gene: .; CDR3 DNA: TGTGCCAGCAGTTTGGCGGTGCAAGAGACCCAGTACTTC; CDR3 protein: CASSLAVQETQYF
J gene: TRBJ2-7; clone size: .; V gene: TRBV11-2; D gene: TRBD1; CDR3 DNA: TGTGCCAGCAGCTCTGTACAGGGGGGCTACGAGCAGTACTTC; CDR3 protein: CASSSVQGGYEQYF
J gene: TRBJ1-6; clone size: .; V gene: TRBV21-1; D gene: .; CDR3 DNA: TGTGCCAGCAACTCCCCGGGGCTATCCTATAATTCACCCCTCCACTTT; CDR3 protein: CASNSPGLSYNSPLHF
J gene: TRBJ2-1; clone size: .; V gene: TRBV10-2; D gene: TRBD1; CDR3 DNA: TGCGCCAGCAGTGAGTCGACAGGGTACACCTACAATGAGCAGTTCTTC; CDR3 protein: CASSESTGYTYNEQFF
J gene: TRBJ2-1; clone size: .; V gene: TRBV7-2; D gene: TRBD2; CDR3 DNA: TGTGCCAGCAGCCCAGACGGGACTAGCGGGGGGGGTGAGCAGTTCTTC; CDR3 protein: CASSPDGTSGGGEQFF
J gene: TRBJ1-6; clone size: .; V gene: TRBV28; D gene: TRBD1; CDR3 DNA: TGTGCCAGCAGTATGACCAGACAGGGATCACCCCTCCACTTT; CDR3 protein: CASSMTRQGSPLHF
J gene: TRBJ2-5; clone size: few; V gene: TRBV18; D gene: .; CDR3 DNA: TGTGCCAGCTCACCACCGGGAAGGGGCCTCCAAGAGACCCAGTACTTC; CDR3 protein: CASSPPGRGLQETQYF
J gene: TRBJ1-6; clone size: .; V gene: TRBV20-1; D gene: .; CDR3 DNA: TGCAGTGCTAGTGAACAGGGAGGTTCACCCCTCCACTTT; CDR3 protein: CSASEQGGSPLHF
J gene: TRBJ1-2; clone size: .; V gene: TRBV11-3; D gene: .; CDR3 DNA: TGTGCCAGCAGCTTAGACAGGGGTGGCTATGGCTACACCTTC; CDR3 protein: CASSLDRGGYGYTF
J gene: TRBJ1-3; clone size: once; V gene: TRBV10-3; D gene: .; CDR3 DNA: TGTGCCATCAGTGTGGGTGGGGTGTCTGGAAACACCATATATTTT; CDR3 protein: CAISVGGVSGNTIYF
J gene: TRBJ2-7; clone size: .; V gene: TRBV25-1; D gene: .; CDR3 DNA: TGTGCCCCAACAAGCTCCTACGAGCAGTACTTC; CDR3 protein: CAPTSSYEQYF
J gene: TRBJ2-3; clone size: .; V gene: TRBV24-1; D gene: TRBD1; CDR3 DNA: TGTGCCACCAGTGAGCACGACAGGGGCACAGATACGCAGTATTTT; CDR3 protein: CATSEHDRGTDTQYF
J gene: TRBJ2-2; clone size: .; V gene: TRBV3-1/TRBV3-2; D gene: TRBD2; CDR3 DNA: TGTGCCAGCAGCCAAGATCTAACAGGGACTAGCGGTCCCGGGGAGCTGTTTTTT; CDR3 protein: CASSQDLTGTSGPGELFF
J gene: TRBJ1-1; clone size: .; V gene: TRBV18; D gene: .; CDR3 DNA: TGTGCCAGCTCACCTGCGGGGATAATGAACACTGAAGCTTTCTTT; CDR3 protein: CASSPAGIMNTEAFF
J gene: TRBJ1-3; clone size: .; V gene: TRBV4-2; D gene: TRBD1; CDR3 DNA: TGTGCCAGCAGCCACCCGACAGGGTCAAGAGGGGACACCATATATTTT; CDR3 protein: CASSHPTGSRGDTIYF
J gene: TRBJ1-2; clone size: .; V gene: TRBV2; D gene: TRBD1; CDR3 DNA: TGTGCCAGCTCCGGGGGGACAGGGGCTAACTATGGCTACACCTTC; CDR3 protein: CASSGGTGANYGYTF
J gene: TRBJ1-2; clone size: .; V gene: TRBV2; D gene: .; CDR3 DNA: TGTGCCAGCAACCTCAGGGGAAGGGACTATGGCTACACCTTC; CDR3 protein: CASNLRGRDYGYTF
J gene: TRBJ2-2; clone size: .; V gene: TRBV10-3; D gene: .; CDR3 DNA: TGTGCCATCAGTGAGTTAAACCCAAACCCGGCAGGGGAGCTGTTTTTT; CDR3 protein: CAISELNPNPAGELFF
J gene: TRBJ1-4; clone size: few; V gene: TRBV19; D gene: TRBD1; CDR3 DNA: TGTGCCAGTAGGGACAGGGTGCTACCTAATGAAAAACTGTTTTTT; CDR3 protein: CASRDRVLPNEKLFF
J gene: TRBJ1-1; clone size: .; V gene: TRBV6-5; D gene: .; CDR3 DNA: TGTGCCAGCAGTTATTACAGGGCGAACACTGAAGCTTTCTTT; CDR3 protein: CASSYYRANTEAFF
J gene: TRBJ2-7; clone size: .; V gene: TRBV5-4; D gene: TRBD1; CDR3 DNA: TGTGCCAGCAGCTCGGAACGGACAGGAACCTACGAGCAGTACTTC; CDR3 protein: CASSSERTGTYEQYF
J gene: TRBJ1-1; clone size: .; V gene: TRBV2; D gene: TRBD1; CDR3 DNA: TGTGCCAGCAGTGCTAATGTCAGGGGGCGATGGTACACTGAAGCTTTCTTT; CDR3 protein: CASSANVRGRWYTEAFF
J gene: TRBJ2-3; clone size: .; V gene: TRBV18; D gene: TRBD2; CDR3 DNA: TGTGCCAGCTCATCTTTGCGGGGGACCACAGATACGCAGTATTTT; CDR3 protein: CASSSLRGTTDTQYF
J gene: TRBJ1-6; clone size: .; V gene: TRBV7-2; D gene: .; CDR3 DNA: TGTGCCAGCAGCTTATCGGAACACCGTCCCTATTCACCCCTCCACTTT; CDR3 protein: CASSLSEHRPYSPLHF
J gene: TRBJ1-2; clone size: .; V gene: TRBV6-5; D gene: .; CDR3 DNA: TGTGCCAGCAGACCCGGGACTAACTATGGCTACACCTTC; CDR3 protein: CASRPGTNYGYTF
J gene: TRBJ2-1; clone size: .; V gene: TRBV6-5; D gene: TRBD2; CDR3 DNA: TGTGCCAGCACCGCCGCGGGGGGGCCCTACAATGAGCAGTTCTTC; CDR3 protein: CASTAAGGPYNEQFF
J gene: TRBJ1-2; clone size: .; V gene: TRBV7-9; D gene: .; CDR3 DNA: TGTGCCAGCGAAACCCCAGAAGCTAACTATGGCTACACCTTC; CDR3 protein: CASETPEANYGYTF
J gene: TRBJ1-6; clone size: few; V gene: TRBV4-1; D gene: .; CDR3 DNA: TGCGCCAGCAGCCTAGACAGCAACAATAATTCACCCCTCCACTTT; CDR3 protein: CASSLDSNNNSPLHF
J gene: TRBJ1-1; clone size: .; V gene: TRBV6-2/TRBV6-3; D gene: .; CDR3 DNA: TGTGCCAGCAGCAGGGCAGGTTGGGGAGGGACTGAAGCTTTCTTT; CDR3 protein: CASSRAGWGGTEAFF
J gene: TRBJ2-7; clone size: .; V gene: TRBV5-1; D gene: TRBD1; CDR3 DNA: TGCGCCAGCAGCGAAGGGACAGGGGGCTATTACGAGCAGTACTTC; CDR3 protein: CASSEGTGGYYEQYF
J gene: TRBJ2-7; clone size: .; V gene: TRBV4-2; D gene: TRBD2; CDR3 DNA: TGTGCCAGCAGCCATTATGGACTAGCGGGGGCCTACGAGCAGTACTTC; CDR3 protein: CASSHYGLAGAYEQYF
J gene: TRBJ1-3; clone size: .; V gene: TRBV4-2; D gene: .; CDR3 DNA: TGTGCCAGCAGCCAAGATGGGGGCTCTGGAAACACCATATATTTT; CDR3 protein: CASSQDGGSGNTIYF
J gene: TRBJ1-6; clone size: .; V gene: TRBV5-1; D gene: .; CDR3 DNA: TGCGCCAGCAGCTTAGCCTGGACAGAGATTTCACCCCTCCACTTT; CDR3 protein: CASSLAWTEISPLHF
J gene: TRBJ1-3; clone size: few; V gene: TRBV4-3; D gene: .; CDR3 DNA: TGCGCCAGCAGCCAGTTGGGTAATTCTGGAAACACCATATATTTT; CDR3 protein: CASSQLGNSGNTIYF
J gene: TRBJ2-7; clone size: .; V gene: TRBV5-1; D gene: .; CDR3 DNA: TGCGCCAGCAGCTTGAACACGGCCTCCTACGAGCAGTACTTC; CDR3 protein: CASSLNTASYEQYF
J gene: TRBJ1-1; clone size: .; V gene: TRBV19; D gene: .; CDR3 DNA: TGTGCCAGTAGTCCCAGGGCAGAGAACACTGAAGCTTTCTTT; CDR3 protein: CASSPRAENTEAFF
J gene: TRBJ2-1; clone size: .; V gene: TRBV6-5; D gene: .; CDR3 DNA: TGTGCCAGCAGCAACACAGGTATAGTCAATGAGCAGTTCTTC; CDR3 protein: CASSNTGIVNEQFF